The clone carrying this TCR beta chain was recorded only once. The source of the sample is a study of blood T cell repertoires in COVID-19. Study-level information: T cells, B-cell-depleted T cells, or PBMCs supplied cDNA or gDNA.

Per the study methods: Reference gene primer amplification gave estimated nucleated cell counts. TCRdb keeps only in-frame clones here, not all; method: immunoSEQ multiplex PCR. V, J and clone size derive from that table, while D and trimming were established from the DNA sequence. The sample comprises approximately 130,000 clones, approximately 85% of which are singletons, and 4.3% rests with the top ten. The CDR3 extends over 15 amino acids. Trimming left V 6 bases short and J 1 base short, with 13 bases between. The germline CDR1 and CDR2 sequences are ENHRY and SYGVKD. The sequenced material came from peripheral blood. This sequence was found in a human donor in a cohort sampled during active COVID-19. The chain employs TRBV10-3 and TRBJ1-5; D might be TRBD1 (6 bases). This CDR3 reads CAIRATGGSNQPQHF. In nucleotides, the CDR3 is TGTGCCATCAGAGCGACAGGAGGAAGCAATCAGCCCCAGCATTTT.